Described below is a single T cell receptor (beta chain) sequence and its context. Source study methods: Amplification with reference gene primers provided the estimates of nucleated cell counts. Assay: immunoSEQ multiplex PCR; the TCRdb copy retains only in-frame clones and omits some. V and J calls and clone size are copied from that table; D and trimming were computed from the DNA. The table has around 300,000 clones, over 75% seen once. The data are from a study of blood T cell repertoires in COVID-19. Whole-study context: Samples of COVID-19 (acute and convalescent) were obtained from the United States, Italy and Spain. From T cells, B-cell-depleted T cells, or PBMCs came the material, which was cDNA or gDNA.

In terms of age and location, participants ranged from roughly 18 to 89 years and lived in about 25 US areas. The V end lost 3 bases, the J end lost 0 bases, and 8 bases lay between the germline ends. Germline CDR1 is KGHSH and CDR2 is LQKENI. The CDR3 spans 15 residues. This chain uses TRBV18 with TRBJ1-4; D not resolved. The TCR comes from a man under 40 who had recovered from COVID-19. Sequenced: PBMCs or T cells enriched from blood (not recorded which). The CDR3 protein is CASSPMAATNEKLFF. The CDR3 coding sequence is TGTGCCAGCTCACCCATGGCAGCAACTAATGAAAAACTGTTTTTT.